The 4 T cell receptor beta chains reported below all come from one sample, sequenced in a study of OX40 agonist ivuxolimab in advanced cancers. The assay was immunoSEQ multiplex PCR, and TCRdb's table has in-frame clones only and misses some. The table lists about 67,000 clones, roughly 85% of them singletons, with 2% to 2.5% in the top ten. The sample was CD4+ or CD8+ T cells sorted from blood, taken in a trial of the OX40 agonist ivuxolimab. The receptors were gathered from an adult with an advanced solid tumor such as melanoma, head and neck, liver or kidney cancer.

The rearrangement joins TRBV30 to TRBJ1-4, with 7 bases that match TRBD1. The V and J ends lost 0 bases and 7 bases, in that order; junction bases with no gene match: 11. This CDR3 region has 16 residues. Germline V lookup: CDR1 GTSNPN, CDR2 SVGIG (reference sequence). The CDR3 nucleotides are TGTGCCTGGAGTGTACCTAGGACAGGCCTTAGTGAAAAACTGTTTTTT. Translating gives CAWSVPRTGLSEKLFF.

This clone was seen a handful of times. The gene calls are TRBV18 and TRBJ2-5; 8 positions match TRBD1. The trim removed 2 bases at V and 5 bases at J, leaving 1 base unmatched. This CDR3 spans 13 amino acids. Germline CDR1 reads KGHSH; CDR2 reads LQKENI. DNA for the CDR3: TGTGCCAGCTCACCAAGACAGGGGGAGACCCAGTACTTC. This encodes CASSPRQGETQYF.

The V call is TRBV5-4, the J call TRBJ2-7; 12 bases fit TRBD1. The CDR3 loop spans 15 amino acids. Germline loops: CDR1 SGHNT, CDR2 YYREEE (reference sequence). Trimming cost V 3 bases and J 6 bases; bases outside gene matches: 7. CDR3 residues: CASSWGTGGTGEQYF. The CDR3 nucleotides read TGTGCCAGCAGCTGGGGGACAGGGGGCACCGGCGAGCAGTACTTC.

J is TRBJ1-5 and V is TRBV4-1, with D hard to call. This CDR3 is built from 16 residues. Germline V gene lookup returns CDR1 MGHRA and CDR2 YSYEKL. V lost 4 bases, J lost 0 bases, and 13 bases lay in between. DNA for the CDR3: TGCGCCAGCAGCCTCTCTCTAGGGAGTAGCAATCAGCCCCAGCATTTT. It translates to CASSLSLGSSNQPQHF.